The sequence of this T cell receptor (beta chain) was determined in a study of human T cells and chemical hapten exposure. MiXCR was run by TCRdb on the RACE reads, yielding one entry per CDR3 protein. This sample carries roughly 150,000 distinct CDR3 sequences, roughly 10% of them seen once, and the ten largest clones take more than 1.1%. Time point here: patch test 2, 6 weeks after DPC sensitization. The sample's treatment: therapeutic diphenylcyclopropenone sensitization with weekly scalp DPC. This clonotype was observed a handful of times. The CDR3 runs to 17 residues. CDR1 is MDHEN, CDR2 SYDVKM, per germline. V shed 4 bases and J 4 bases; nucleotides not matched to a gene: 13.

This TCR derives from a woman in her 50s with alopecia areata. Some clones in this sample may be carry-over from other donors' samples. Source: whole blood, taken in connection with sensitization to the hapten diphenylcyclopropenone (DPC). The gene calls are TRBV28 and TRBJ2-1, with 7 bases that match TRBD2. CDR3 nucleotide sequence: TGTGCCAGCAGTTCCGTTGGAGGGCGGGAGAAGTACAATGAGCAGTTCTTC. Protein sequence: CASSSVGGREKYNEQFF.